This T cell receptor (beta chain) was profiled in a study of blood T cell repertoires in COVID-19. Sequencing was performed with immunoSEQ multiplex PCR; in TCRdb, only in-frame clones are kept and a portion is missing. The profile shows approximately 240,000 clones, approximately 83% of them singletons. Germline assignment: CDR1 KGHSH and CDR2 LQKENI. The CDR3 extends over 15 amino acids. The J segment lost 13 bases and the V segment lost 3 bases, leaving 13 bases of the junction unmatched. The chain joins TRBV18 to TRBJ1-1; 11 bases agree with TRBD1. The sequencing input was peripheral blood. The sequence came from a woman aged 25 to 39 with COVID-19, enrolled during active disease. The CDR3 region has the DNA TGTGCCAGCTCACCCTCGCAAGGGACAGGGGGTATGGTTTTCTTT. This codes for CASSPSQGTGGMVFF.